The rows below give T cell receptor beta chains drawn from one sample of a study of T cells in localized non-small cell lung cancer. Produced via immunoSEQ multiplex PCR; TCRdb's table is partial and in-frame only. The sample has around 1,800 clones, less than 25% seen once. This material consisted of normal lung tissue next to the tumor, taken before any cancer treatment. These receptors originate from a male donor aged 60 or older with stage II lung adenocarcinoma. Both conserved end residues are part of each CDR3. The D gene is left open where the match is weak. Clone sizes are given selectively: once, few, many, or a class where the clone is expanded.

v_call: TRBV11-3
cdr3_length: 14
clone_size: NA
d_call: TRBD2
j_call: TRBJ2-1
cdr3_nt: TGTGCCAGCGAGGGAGGGAGTGGGTACAATGAGCAGTTCTTC
cdr3_aa: CASEGGSGYNEQFF

v_call: TRBV28
cdr3_length: 16
clone_size: medium-sized
d_call: TRBD1
j_call: TRBJ2-6
cdr3_nt: TGTGCCAGCGGGGGCAGGGGGCGTACCGGGGCCAACGTCCTGACTTTC
cdr3_aa: CASGGRGRTGANVLTF

v_call: TRBV14
cdr3_length: 12
clone_size: few
d_call: NA
j_call: TRBJ2-5
cdr3_nt: TGTGCCAGCAGCTTTAATCCGGGGACCCAGTACTTC
cdr3_aa: CASSFNPGTQYF

v_call: TRBV9
cdr3_length: 13
clone_size: few
d_call: NA
j_call: TRBJ2-3
cdr3_nt: TGTGCCAGCAAGTGGACCAGCTCAGATACGCAGTATTTT
cdr3_aa: CASKWTSSDTQYF

v_call: TRBV28
cdr3_length: 15
clone_size: few
d_call: NA
j_call: TRBJ2-2
cdr3_nt: TGTGCCAGCAGTTTGGGGGGCTTCGACACCGGGGAGCTGTTTTTT
cdr3_aa: CASSLGGFDTGELFF

v_call: TRBV6-1
cdr3_length: 16
clone_size: NA
d_call: NA
j_call: TRBJ2-6
cdr3_nt: TGTGCCAGCAGTGAAGCGGACCGCGGTAGGGCCAACGTCCTGACTTTC
cdr3_aa: CASSEADRGRANVLTF

v_call: TRBV15
cdr3_length: 15
clone_size: NA
d_call: NA
j_call: TRBJ2-7
cdr3_nt: TGTGCCACCAGCAGAGGATGGGGGTCTAGCCACGAGCAGTACTTC
cdr3_aa: CATSRGWGSSHEQYF

v_call: TRBV6-8
cdr3_length: 15
clone_size: medium-sized
d_call: NA
j_call: TRBJ1-5
cdr3_nt: TGTGCCAGCAGAAGACAGCGAAATAGCAATCAGCCCCAGCATTTT
cdr3_aa: CASRRQRNSNQPQHF

v_call: TRBV19
cdr3_length: 15
clone_size: NA
d_call: TRBD1
j_call: TRBJ2-7
cdr3_nt: TGTGCCAGTAGCGACAGGGGGGCGAGCTCCTACGAGCAGTACTTC
cdr3_aa: CASSDRGASSYEQYF

v_call: TRBV12-5
cdr3_length: 13
clone_size: few
d_call: NA
j_call: TRBJ1-5
cdr3_nt: TGTGCCAGCAAGGCAGCAATCAATCAGCCCCAGCATTTT
cdr3_aa: CASKAAINQPQHF

v_call: TRBV6-8
cdr3_length: 12
clone_size: NA
d_call: NA
j_call: TRBJ1-2
cdr3_nt: TGTGCCAGCAGTTGGGAGGATCGTGGCTACACCTTC
cdr3_aa: CASSWEDRGYTF

v_call: TRBV18
cdr3_length: 14
clone_size: NA
d_call: NA
j_call: TRBJ2-1
cdr3_nt: TGTGCCAGCTCACCACAGACGACGTACAATGAGCAGTTCTTC
cdr3_aa: CASSPQTTYNEQFF